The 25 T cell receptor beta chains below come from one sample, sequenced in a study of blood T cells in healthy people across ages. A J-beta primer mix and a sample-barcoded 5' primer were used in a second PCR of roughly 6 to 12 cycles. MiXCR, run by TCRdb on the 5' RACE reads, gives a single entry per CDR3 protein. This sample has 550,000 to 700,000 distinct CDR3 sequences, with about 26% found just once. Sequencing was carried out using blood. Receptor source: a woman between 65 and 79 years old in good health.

This CDR3 reads CASSSGGGSSSGANVLTF. CDR3 nucleotides: TGTGCCAGCAGCTCGGGTGGGGGCTCAAGCTCTGGGGCCAACGTCCTGACTTTC. This chain links TRBV7-2 with TRBJ2-6, with D perhaps matching TRBD1 (6 bases). The CDR3 runs to 18 residues. The V end was cut by 4 bases, the J end by 0 bases, with 16 bases between. Germline V gives CDR1 SGHTA, CDR2 FQGNSA.

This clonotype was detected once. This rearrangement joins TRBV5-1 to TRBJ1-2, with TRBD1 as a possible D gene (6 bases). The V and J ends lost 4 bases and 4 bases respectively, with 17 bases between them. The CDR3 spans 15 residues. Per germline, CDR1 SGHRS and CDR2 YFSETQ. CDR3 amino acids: CASSGDRTDLYGYTF. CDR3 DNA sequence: TGCGCCAGCAGCGGCGACAGGACAGACCTCTATGGCTACACCTTC.

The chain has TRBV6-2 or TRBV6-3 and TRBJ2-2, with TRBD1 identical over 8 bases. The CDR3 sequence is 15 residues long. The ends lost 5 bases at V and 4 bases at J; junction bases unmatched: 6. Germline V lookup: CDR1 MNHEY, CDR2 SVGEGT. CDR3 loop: CASSRTGLGTGELFF. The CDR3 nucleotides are TGTGCCAGCAGTAGGACAGGGCTGGGCACCGGGGAGCTGTTTTTT.

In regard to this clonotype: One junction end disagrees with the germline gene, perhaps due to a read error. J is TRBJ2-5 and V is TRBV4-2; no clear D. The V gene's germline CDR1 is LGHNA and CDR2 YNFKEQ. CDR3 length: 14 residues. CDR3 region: CAGSQDGYQETQYF. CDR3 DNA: TGTGCCGGCAGCCAAGACGGATACCAAGAGACCCAGTACTTC.

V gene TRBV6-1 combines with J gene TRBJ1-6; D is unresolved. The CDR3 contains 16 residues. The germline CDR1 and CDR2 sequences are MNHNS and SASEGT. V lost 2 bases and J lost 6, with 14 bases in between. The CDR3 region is CASSESAGPPNSPLHF. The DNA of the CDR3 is TGTGCCAGCAGTGAATCTGCAGGACCTCCTAATTCACCCCTCCACTTT.

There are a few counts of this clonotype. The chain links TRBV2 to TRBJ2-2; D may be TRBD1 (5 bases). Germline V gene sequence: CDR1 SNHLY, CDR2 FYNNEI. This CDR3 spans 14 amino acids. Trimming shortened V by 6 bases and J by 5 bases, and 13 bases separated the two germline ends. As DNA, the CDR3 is TGTGCCAGCAGGCGGACAACCATAACCGGGGAGCTGTTTTTT. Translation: CASRRTTITGELFF.

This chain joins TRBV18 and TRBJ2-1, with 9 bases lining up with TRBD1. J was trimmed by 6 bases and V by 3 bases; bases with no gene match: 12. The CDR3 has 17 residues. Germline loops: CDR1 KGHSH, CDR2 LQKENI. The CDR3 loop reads CASSPRSGTGSGNEQFF. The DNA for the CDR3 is TGTGCCAGCTCACCTCGTTCCGGGACAGGGTCCGGCAATGAGCAGTTCTTC.

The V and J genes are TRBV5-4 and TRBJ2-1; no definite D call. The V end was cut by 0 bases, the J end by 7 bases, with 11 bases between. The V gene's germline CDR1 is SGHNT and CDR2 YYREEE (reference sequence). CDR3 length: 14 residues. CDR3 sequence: CASSLAEAPNEQFF. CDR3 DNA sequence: TGTGCCAGCAGCTTGGCCGAGGCGCCGAATGAGCAGTTCTTC.

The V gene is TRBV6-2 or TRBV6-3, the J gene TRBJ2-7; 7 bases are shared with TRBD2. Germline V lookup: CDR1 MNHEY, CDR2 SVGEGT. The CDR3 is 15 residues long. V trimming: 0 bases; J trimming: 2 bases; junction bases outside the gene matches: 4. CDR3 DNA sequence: TGTGCCAGCAGTTACTCCCCCGGGGGGACCTACGAGCAGTACTTC. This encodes CASSYSPGGTYEQYF.

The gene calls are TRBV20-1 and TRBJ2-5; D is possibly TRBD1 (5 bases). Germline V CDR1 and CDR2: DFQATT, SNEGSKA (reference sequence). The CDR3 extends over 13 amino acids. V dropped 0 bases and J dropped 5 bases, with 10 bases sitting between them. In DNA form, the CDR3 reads TGCAGTGCTAGAGACGGCAGGGTTGAGACCCAGTACTTC. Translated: CSARDGRVETQYF.

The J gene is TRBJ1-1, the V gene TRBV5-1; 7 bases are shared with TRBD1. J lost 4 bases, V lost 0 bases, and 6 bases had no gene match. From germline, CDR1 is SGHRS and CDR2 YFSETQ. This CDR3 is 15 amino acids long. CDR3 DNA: TGCGCCAGCAGCTTGGACTATAGGGGGCCCACTGAAGCTTTCTTT. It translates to CASSLDYRGPTEAFF. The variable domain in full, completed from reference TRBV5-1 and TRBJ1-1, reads KAGVTQTPRYLIKTRGQQVTLSCSPISGHRSVSWYQQTPGQGLQFLFEYFSETQRNKGNFPGRFSGRQFSNSRSEMNVSTLELGDSALYLCASSLDYRGPTEAFFGQGTRLTVV.

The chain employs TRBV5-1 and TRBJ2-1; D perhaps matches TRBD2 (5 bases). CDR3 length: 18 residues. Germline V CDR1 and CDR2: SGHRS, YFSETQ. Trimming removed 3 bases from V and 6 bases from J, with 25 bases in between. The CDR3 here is CASSSIGIGPSRGNEQFF. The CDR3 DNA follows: TGCGCCAGCAGCTCAATAGGGATAGGGCCCAGCCGGGGCAATGAGCAGTTCTTC.

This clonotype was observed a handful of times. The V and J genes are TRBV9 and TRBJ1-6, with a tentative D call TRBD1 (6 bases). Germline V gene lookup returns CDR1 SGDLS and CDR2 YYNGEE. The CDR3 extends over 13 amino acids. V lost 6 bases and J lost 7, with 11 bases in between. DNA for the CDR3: TGTGCCAGCACCCAGGGACAAAATTCACCCCTCCACTTT. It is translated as CASTQGQNSPLHF.

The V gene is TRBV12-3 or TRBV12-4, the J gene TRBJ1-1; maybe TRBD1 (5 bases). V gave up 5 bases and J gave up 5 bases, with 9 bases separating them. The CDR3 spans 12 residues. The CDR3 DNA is TGTGCCAGCAGTATCAGGGTAACTGAAGCTTTCTTT. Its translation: CASSIRVTEAFF.

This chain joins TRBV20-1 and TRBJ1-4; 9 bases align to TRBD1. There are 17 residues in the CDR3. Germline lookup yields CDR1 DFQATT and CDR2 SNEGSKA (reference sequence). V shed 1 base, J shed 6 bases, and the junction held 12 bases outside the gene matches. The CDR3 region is CSARGVSGQGAYEKLFF. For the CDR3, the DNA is TGCAGTGCTAGAGGGGTTTCGGGACAGGGAGCTTATGAAAAACTGTTTTTT.

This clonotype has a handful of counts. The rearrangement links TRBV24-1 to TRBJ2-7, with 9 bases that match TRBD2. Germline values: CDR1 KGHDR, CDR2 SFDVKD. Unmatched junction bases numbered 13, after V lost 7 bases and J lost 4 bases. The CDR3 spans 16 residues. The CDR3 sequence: CATSPEGSGGSYEQYF. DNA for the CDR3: TGTGCCACCAGCCCGGAGGGTAGCGGGGGATCATACGAGCAGTACTTC.

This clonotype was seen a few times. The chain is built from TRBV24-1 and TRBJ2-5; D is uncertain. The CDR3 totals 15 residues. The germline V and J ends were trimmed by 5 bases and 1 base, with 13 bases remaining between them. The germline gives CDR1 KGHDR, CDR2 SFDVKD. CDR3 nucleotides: TGTGCCACCAGTGGTGAGGACCTGGCCCAAGAGACCCAGTACTTC. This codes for CATSGEDLAQETQYF.

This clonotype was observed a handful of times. The CDR3 DNA reads TGTGCCATCAGCGGGACAGATAATGAGCAGTTCTTC. Translating gives CAISGTDNEQFF. The V and J genes are TRBV10-3 and TRBJ2-1; 7 bases fit TRBD1. Germline V lookup: CDR1 ENHRY, CDR2 SYGVKD. V dropped 6 bases and J dropped 7; count of bases not matched to a gene: 3. The CDR3 sequence is 12 residues long.

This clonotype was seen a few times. CDR3 residues: CSVQGNTEAFF. CDR3 sequence (DNA): TGCAGCGTTCAGGGGAACACTGAAGCTTTCTTT. V usage is TRBV29-1 and J usage is TRBJ1-1, with D possibly being TRBD1 (5 bases). Trimming shortened V by 5 bases and J by 1 base, and 5 bases separated the two germline ends. CDR3 length equals 11 residues. Germline V CDR1 and CDR2: SQVTM, ANQGSEA. Filled out from reference TRBV29-1 and TRBJ1-1, the complete variable domain reads SAVISQKPSRDICQRGTSLTIQCQVDSQVTMMFWYRQQPGQSLTLIATANQGSEATYESGFVIDKFPISRPNLTFSTLTVSNMSPEDSSIYLCSVQGNTEAFFGQGTRLTVV.

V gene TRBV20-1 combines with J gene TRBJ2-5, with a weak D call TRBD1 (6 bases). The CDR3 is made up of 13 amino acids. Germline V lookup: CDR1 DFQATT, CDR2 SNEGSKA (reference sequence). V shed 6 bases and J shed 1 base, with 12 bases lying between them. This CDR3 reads CSANQGRQETQYF. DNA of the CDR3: TGCAGTGCGAACCAGGGGCGCCAAGAGACCCAGTACTTC.

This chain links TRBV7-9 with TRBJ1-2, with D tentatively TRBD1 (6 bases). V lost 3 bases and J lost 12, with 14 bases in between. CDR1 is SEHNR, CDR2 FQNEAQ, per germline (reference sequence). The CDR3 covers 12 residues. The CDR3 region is CASSFATGENTF. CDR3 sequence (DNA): TGTGCCAGCAGCTTCGCGACAGGAGAAAACACCTTC.

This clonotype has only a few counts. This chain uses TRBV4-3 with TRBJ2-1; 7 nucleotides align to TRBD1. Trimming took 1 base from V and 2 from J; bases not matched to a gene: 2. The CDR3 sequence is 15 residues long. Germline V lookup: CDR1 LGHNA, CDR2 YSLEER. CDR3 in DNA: TGCGCCAGCAGCCAAGCTGGGACAGCCTACAATGAGCAGTTCTTC. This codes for CASSQAGTAYNEQFF.

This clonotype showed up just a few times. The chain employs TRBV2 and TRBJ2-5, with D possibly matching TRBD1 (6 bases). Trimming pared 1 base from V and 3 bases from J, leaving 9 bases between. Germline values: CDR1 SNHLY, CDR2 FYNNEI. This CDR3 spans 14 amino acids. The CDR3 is CASSEVAGEETQYF. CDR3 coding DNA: TGTGCCAGCAGTGAAGTGGCAGGGGAAGAGACCCAGTACTTC. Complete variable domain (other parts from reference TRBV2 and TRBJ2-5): EPEVTQTPSHQVTQMGQEVILRCVPISNHLYFYWYRQILGQKVEFLVSFYNNEISEKSEIFDDQFSVERPDGSNFTLKIRSTKLEDSAMYFCASSEVAGEETQYFGPGTRLLVL.

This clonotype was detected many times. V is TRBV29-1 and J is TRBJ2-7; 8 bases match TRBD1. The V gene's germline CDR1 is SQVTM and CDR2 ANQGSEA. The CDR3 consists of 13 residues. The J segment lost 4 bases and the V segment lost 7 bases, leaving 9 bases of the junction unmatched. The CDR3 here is CSGGQGEGYEQYF. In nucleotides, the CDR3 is TGCAGCGGCGGACAGGGTGAGGGATACGAGCAGTACTTC.

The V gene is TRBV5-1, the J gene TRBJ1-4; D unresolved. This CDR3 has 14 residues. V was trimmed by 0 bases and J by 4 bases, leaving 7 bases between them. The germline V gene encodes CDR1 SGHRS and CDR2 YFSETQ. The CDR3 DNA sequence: TGCGCCAGCAGCTTGGTACTGAATAATGAAAAACTGTTTTTT. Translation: CASSLVLNNEKLFF.